The source of this T cell receptor beta chain is a study of spatial heterogeneity in lung cancer. A note on this clonotype: One junction end does not reproduce the germline sequence, and a read error may be involved.

Time point specified: sample taken at primary tumor resection. No cells were sorted before sequencing. The whole RNA sequenced was extracted from tumor, nontumor lung or frozen PBMC. A single record per CDR3 protein comes from TCRdb applying MiXCR to the 5' RACE reads. The sample includes about 82,000 distinct CDR3 sequences, over 10% seen only once; the top ten take roughly 4.2%. This TCR derives from a male donor with early-stage non-small cell lung cancer. The sequencing here drew on PBMCs, taken at surgery.

DNA for the CDR3: TGTGCCAGCAGCCAAGTGGGAAAGGCCGGTTGGGTTTTC. It encodes CASSQVGKAGWVF. The V and J genes are TRBV3-1 and TRBJ1-2, with D unclear. Germline CDR1 and CDR2: LGHDT and YNNKEL (reference sequence). The CDR3 contains 13 residues.